This T cell receptor (beta chain) was sequenced in a study of cytomegalovirus exposure and HLA in healthy donors. Study-level information: A preliminary data release comprised about 85 million unique TCRs obtained from HLA-typed donors. Study-level points and caveats: Some V segments, TRBV6-2 and TRBV6-3 among them, were indistinguishable and were therefore excluded.

Germline CDR1 is SGHTA and CDR2 is FQGNSA. This CDR3 is built from 18 residues. With V trimmed by 1 base and J by 4 bases, 12 bases remained unmatched. Everyone who donated was a healthy bone marrow donor. Though probably carrying unrecorded immune exposures, donors were nominally healthy at sampling. The PCR was carried out with 60 Vbeta primers and 13 Jbeta primers. Sequencing was performed with immunoSEQ multiplex PCR; in TCRdb, only in-frame clones are kept and a portion is missing. Of approximately 170,000 clones detected, 65% to 85% appear once; the ten largest clones hold 1.2%. Comment on this clone: Its antigen remains unidentified.

Input material: PBMCs. The gene calls are TRBV7-2 and TRBJ2-3; 9 bases line up with TRBD2. The receptor comes from a boy aged 2-15 years in good health and CMV-seronegative. The CDR3 DNA follows: TGTGCCAGCAGCTTAGTCCCATTAGCGGGAGTTGGCGCAGATACGCAGTATTTT. Protein sequence: CASSLVPLAGVGADTQYF. Complete variable domain (other parts from reference TRBV7-2 and TRBJ2-3): GAGVSQSPSNKVTEKGKDVELRCDPISGHTALYWYRQSLGQGLEFLIYFQGNSAPDKSGLPSDRFSAERTGGSVSTLTIQRTQQEDSAVYLCASSLVPLAGVGADTQYFGPGTRLTVL.